These T cell receptor beta chains were read from a single sample in a study of T cell responses to AZD1222 COVID-19 vaccine. Generated by immunoSEQ multiplex PCR, the TCRdb table keeps only in-frame clones and is missing some. The sample contains roughly 120,000 clones, around 92% of which appear only once. Sample: peripheral blood, taken on day 0 of AZD1222 vaccination. Source of these receptors: an adult in good health. Both conserved end residues are part of each CDR3. A D gene is named only where the DNA matches it firmly. The size entry is marked missing in some rows and otherwise reads once, few, many or a size class.

D gene	J gene	V gene	clone size	CDR3 protein	CDR3 DNA
-	TRBJ2-7	TRBV15	-	CATSRDPGAYEQYF	TGTGCCACCAGCAGAGACCCCGGGGCCTACGAGCAGTACTTC
-	TRBJ1-3	TRBV5-1	-	CASSPLRQGNTIYF	TGCGCCAGCAGCCCCTTACGACAGGGAAACACCATATATTTT
TRBD1	TRBJ1-1	TRBV5-5	-	CASSFPGGGTEAFF	TGTGCCAGCAGCTTCCCAGGGGGAGGCACTGAAGCTTTCTTT
-	TRBJ2-2	TRBV5-1	-	CASSFGPHTGELFF	TGCGCCAGCAGCTTTGGCCCTCACACCGGGGAGCTGTTTTTT
-	TRBJ1-1	TRBV19	-	CASSIESGESEAFF	TGTGCCAGTAGTATAGAATCAGGGGAATCTGAAGCTTTCTTT
TRBD1	TRBJ1-3	TRBV5-1	-	CASSLGIRDRVSGNTIYF	TGCGCCAGCAGCTTGGGAATAAGGGACAGGGTCTCTGGAAACACCATATATTTT
-	TRBJ1-1	TRBV7-8	-	CASSLRSSTSIAFF	TGTGCCAGCAGCTTACGGTCGAGCACGTCAATAGCTTTCTTT
TRBD1	TRBJ1-3	TRBV6-1	-	CASSEFRQGENTIYF	TGTGCCAGCAGTGAATTCCGACAGGGGGAAAACACCATATATTTT
-	TRBJ2-5	TRBV3-1/TRBV3-2	once	CASADLADTGETQYF	TGTGCCAGCGCTGACTTAGCGGATACGGGGGAGACCCAGTACTTC
-	TRBJ2-1	TRBV12-3/TRBV12-4	-	CASSVLHEQFF	TGTGCCAGCTCTGTCCTCCATGAGCAGTTCTTC
-	TRBJ1-4	TRBV4-1	-	CASSQDRGGRFDNEKLFF	TGCGCCAGCAGCCAAGATCGGGGGGGGCGGTTTGATAATGAAAAACTGTTTTTT
TRBD2	TRBJ2-5	TRBV4-2	-	CASSQEVLLAIAGQETQYF	TGTGCCAGCAGCCAAGAGGTCTTACTAGCGATCGCGGGCCAAGAGACCCAGTACTTC
-	TRBJ1-2	TRBV19	-	CASNWGDGYTF	TGTGCCAGTAACTGGGGGGATGGCTACACCTTC
-	TRBJ1-1	TRBV19	-	CASSINPGQNTEAFF	TGTGCCAGTAGTATTAATCCGGGACAGAACACTGAAGCTTTCTTT
-	TRBJ2-7	TRBV6-6	-	CASRHWDTDYEQYF	TGTGCCAGCAGGCATTGGGACACAGACTACGAGCAGTACTTC
TRBD1	TRBJ1-2	TRBV28	-	CATTTGGYGYTF	TGTGCCACCACGACAGGGGGGTATGGCTACACCTTC
-	TRBJ1-5	TRBV6-4	-	CASGGDFSGNQPQHF	TGTGCCAGCGGGGGGGACTTCTCGGGCAATCAGCCCCAGCATTTT
-	TRBJ1-6	TRBV2	-	CASSESNGRYSPLHF	TGTGCCAGCAGTGAGTCCAACGGACGGTATTCACCCCTCCACTTT